Listed below are T cell receptor beta chains from one sample, sequenced in a study of shared clonotypes between healthy human individuals. Profiled with immunoSEQ multiplex PCR; TCRdb holds only in-frame clones, not every one. The sample comprises about a million clones, approximately 80% of which are singletons, and 0.89% rests with the top ten. The sample consisted of memory CD4+ T cells from PBMCs. These receptors were taken from a man aged 18 to 35 in good health. Some clones in this sample may be carry-over from other donors' samples. Each CDR3 is given with its conserved first and last residue. Some rows have no size entry. The others give once, few or many, or a class for an expanded clone.

TRBV7-9	.	TRBJ2-1	CASSQGRYNEQFF
TRBV4-2	.	TRBJ1-1	CASSQGLGHNTEAFF
TRBV5-6	.	TRBJ2-2	CASSLSPLRGTGELFF
TRBV28	.	TRBJ1-1	CASSSWGGSTEAFF
TRBV21-1	few	TRBJ1-2	CASSKGLGRAYGYTF
TRBV5-1	once	TRBJ1-1	CASSLVPGENEAFF
TRBV23-1	.	TRBJ2-7	CASSQSKSQPSYEQYF
TRBV6-5	.	TRBJ1-5	CASSYGRNQPQHF
TRBV9	many	TRBJ2-7	CASSVGGTLREQYF
TRBV9	once	TRBJ1-2	CASSVAVSYGYTF
TRBV29-1	few	TRBJ2-4	CSFAGTLKNIQYF
TRBV7-2	.	TRBJ1-5	CASSLDRDQPQHF
TRBV7-2	.	TRBJ2-5	CASSLGGGTETQYF
TRBV9	few	TRBJ2-7	CASSVGGSLSYEQYF
TRBV27	many	TRBJ1-2	CASRRGDYGYTF
TRBV11-2	.	TRBJ2-3	CASSFSGSTDTQYF
TRBV23-1	.	TRBJ2-6	CASSQSEGAGANVLTF
TRBV18	.	TRBJ2-2	CASSPYPNTGELFF
TRBV6-1	.	TRBJ1-1	CASSTDRRTEAFF
TRBV5-1	.	TRBJ1-1	CASSLSGQIPDEAFF
TRBV4-3	.	TRBJ1-3	CASSHTASGNTIYF
TRBV19	.	TRBJ2-5	CATKIPQETQYF
TRBV11-2	.	TRBJ2-3	CASSPFGRTLSGSTDTQYF
TRBV6-1	.	TRBJ1-1	CASSERFGRAGEAFF
TRBV19	.	TRBJ2-5	CASATLHPETQYF
TRBV7-3	.	TRBJ2-1	CASSQAGVYNEQFF
TRBV27	.	TRBJ2-7	CASSSGGPHYEQYF
TRBV29-1	.	TRBJ1-1	CSVTRTDPNTEAFF
TRBV28	once	TRBJ2-2	CASTSWKGRSGELFF